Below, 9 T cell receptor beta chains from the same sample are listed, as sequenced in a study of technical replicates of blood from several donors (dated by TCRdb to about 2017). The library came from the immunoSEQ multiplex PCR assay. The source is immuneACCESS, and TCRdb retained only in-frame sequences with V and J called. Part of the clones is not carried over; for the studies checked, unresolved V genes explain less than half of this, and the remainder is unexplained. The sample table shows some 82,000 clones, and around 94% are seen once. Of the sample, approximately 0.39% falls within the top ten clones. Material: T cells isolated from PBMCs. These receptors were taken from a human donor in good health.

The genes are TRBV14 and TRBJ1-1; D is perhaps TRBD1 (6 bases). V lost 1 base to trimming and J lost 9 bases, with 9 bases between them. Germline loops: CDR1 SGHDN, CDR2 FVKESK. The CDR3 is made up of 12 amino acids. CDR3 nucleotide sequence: TGTGCCAGCAGCCAAGTAGGGACACAAGCTTTCTTT. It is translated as CASSQVGTQAFF.

The CDR3 spells CASSLGRGDEQFF. DNA for the CDR3: TGTGCCAGCAGCTTAGGGCGGGGCGATGAGCAGTTCTTC. The J gene is TRBJ2-1, the V gene TRBV7-3; D is perhaps TRBD2 (6 bases). The CDR3 extends over 13 amino acids. V was shortened by 2 bases and J by 8 bases, with 10 bases between the two germline ends. Germline CDR1 reads SGHTA; CDR2 reads FQGTGA.

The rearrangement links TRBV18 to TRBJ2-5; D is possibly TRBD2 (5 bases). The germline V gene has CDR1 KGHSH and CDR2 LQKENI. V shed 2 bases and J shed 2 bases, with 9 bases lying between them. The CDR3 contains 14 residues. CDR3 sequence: CASSPGERQETQYF. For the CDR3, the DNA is TGTGCCAGCTCACCAGGGGAGCGGCAAGAGACCCAGTACTTC.

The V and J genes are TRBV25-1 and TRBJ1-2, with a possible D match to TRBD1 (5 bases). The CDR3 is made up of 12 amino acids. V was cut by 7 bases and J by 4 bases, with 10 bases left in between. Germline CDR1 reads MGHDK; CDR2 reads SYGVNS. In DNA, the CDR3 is TGTGCCAGCAACTCAGGGTCCTATGGCTACACCTTC. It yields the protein CASNSGSYGYTF.

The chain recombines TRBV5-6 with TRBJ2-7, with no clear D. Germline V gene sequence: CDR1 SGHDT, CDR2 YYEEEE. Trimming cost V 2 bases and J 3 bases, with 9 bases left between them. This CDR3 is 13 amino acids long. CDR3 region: CASSLKHLYEQYF. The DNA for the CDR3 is TGTGCCAGCAGCTTAAAACACCTCTACGAGCAGTACTTC.

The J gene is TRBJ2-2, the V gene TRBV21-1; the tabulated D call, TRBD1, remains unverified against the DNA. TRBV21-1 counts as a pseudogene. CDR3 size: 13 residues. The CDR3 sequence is CASSNLGAGELFF. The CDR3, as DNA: TGTGCCAGCAGCAACTTAGGGGCCGGGGAGCTGTTTTTT.

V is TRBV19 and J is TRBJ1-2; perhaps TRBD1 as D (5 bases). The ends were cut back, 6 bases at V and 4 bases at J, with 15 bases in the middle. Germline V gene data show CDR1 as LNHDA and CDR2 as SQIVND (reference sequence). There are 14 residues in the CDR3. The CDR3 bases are TGTGCCAGTAGACGGGACTCTTCCTTCTATGGCTACACCTTC. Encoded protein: CASRRDSSFYGYTF.

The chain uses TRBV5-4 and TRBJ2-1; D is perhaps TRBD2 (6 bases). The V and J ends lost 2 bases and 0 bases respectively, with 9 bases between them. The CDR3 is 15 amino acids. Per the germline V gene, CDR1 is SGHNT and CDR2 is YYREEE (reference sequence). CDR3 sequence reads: CASSFGGSSYNEQFF. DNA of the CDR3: TGTGCCAGCAGCTTCGGGGGAAGCTCCTACAATGAGCAGTTCTTC.

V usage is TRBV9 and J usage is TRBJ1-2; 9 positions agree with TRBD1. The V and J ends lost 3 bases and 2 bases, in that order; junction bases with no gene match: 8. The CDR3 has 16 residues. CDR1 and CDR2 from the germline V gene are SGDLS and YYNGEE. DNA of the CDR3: TGTGCCAGCAGCGGCGCACAGGGGGCGCTCAACTATGGCTACACCTTC. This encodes CASSGAQGALNYGYTF.